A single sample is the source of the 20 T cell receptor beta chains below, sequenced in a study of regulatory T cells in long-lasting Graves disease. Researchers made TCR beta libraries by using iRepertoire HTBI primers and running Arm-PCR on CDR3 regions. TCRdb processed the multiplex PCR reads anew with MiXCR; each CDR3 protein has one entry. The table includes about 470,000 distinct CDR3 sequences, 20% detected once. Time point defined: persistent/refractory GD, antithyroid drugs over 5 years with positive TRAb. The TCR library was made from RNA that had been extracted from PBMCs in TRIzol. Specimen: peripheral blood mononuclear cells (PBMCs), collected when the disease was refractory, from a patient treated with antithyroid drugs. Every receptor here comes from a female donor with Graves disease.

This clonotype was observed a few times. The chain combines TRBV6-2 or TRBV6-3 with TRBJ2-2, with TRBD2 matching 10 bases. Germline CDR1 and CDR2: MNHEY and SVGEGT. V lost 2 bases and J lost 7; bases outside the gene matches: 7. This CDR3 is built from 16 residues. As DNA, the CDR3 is TGTGCCAGCAGTTACGATCTAGCGGGAGCAGTCGGGGAGCTGTTTTTT. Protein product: CASSYDLAGAVGELFF.

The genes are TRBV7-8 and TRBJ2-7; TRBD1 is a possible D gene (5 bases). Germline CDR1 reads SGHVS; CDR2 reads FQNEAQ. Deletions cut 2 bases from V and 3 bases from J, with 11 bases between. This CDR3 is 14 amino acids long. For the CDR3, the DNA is TGTGCCAGCAGCTTAAGTGGACAAGACTACGAGCAGTACTTC. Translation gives CASSLSGQDYEQYF.

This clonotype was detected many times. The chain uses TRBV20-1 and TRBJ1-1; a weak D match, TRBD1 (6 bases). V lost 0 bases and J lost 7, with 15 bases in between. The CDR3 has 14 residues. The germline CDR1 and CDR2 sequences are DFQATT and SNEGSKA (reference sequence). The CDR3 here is CSARDLGQYREAFF. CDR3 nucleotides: TGCAGTGCTAGAGATCTAGGACAGTATCGTGAAGCTTTCTTT.

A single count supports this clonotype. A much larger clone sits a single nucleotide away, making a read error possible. The CDR3 protein is CASSTGGGNIICEQYF. For the CDR3, the DNA is TGTGCCAGCAGCACCGGGGGAGGCAATATAATCTGCGAGCAGTACTTC. This sequence joins TRBV9 and TRBJ2-7, with a possible D match to TRBD2 (6 bases). Germline V gene sequence: CDR1 SGDLS, CDR2 YYNGEE. The V gene lost 4 bases and the J gene lost 6 bases, with 23 bases spanning the gap. The CDR3 totals 16 residues.

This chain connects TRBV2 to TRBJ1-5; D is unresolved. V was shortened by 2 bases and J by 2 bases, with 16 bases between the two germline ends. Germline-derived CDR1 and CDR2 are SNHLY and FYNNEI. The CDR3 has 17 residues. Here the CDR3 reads CASSEFTLGRGNQPQHF. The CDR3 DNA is TGTGCCAGCAGTGAATTTACTTTGGGGAGGGGCAATCAGCCCCAGCATTTT.

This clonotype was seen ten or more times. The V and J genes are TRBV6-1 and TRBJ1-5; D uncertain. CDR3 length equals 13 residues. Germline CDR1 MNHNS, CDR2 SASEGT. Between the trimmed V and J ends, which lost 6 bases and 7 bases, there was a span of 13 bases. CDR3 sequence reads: CASRVTKWQPQHF. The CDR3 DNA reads TGTGCCAGCAGAGTTACTAAATGGCAGCCCCAGCATTTT.

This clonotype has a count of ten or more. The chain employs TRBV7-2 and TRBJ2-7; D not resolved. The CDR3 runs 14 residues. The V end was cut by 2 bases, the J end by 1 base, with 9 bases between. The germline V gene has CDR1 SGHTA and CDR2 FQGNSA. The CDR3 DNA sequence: TGTGCCAGCAGCTTATCTTGGCAGTCCTACGAGCAGTACTTC. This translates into CASSLSWQSYEQYF.

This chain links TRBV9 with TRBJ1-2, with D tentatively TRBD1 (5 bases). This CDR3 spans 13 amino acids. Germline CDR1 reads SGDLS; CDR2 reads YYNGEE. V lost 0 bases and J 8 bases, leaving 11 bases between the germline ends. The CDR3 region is CASSVGSGSGYTF. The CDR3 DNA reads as TGTGCCAGCAGCGTAGGCTCAGGGAGCGGCTACACCTTC.

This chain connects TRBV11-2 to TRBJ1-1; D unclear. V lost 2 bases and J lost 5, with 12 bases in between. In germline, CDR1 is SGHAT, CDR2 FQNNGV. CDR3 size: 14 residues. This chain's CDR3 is CASSLRVMGTEAFF. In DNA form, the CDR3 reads TGTGCCAGCAGCTTAAGGGTGATGGGGACTGAAGCTTTCTTT.

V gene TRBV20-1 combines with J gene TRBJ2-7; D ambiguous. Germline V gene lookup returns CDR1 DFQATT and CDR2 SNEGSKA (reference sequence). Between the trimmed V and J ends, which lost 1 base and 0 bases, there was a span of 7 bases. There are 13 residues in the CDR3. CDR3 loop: CSARGRPSYEQYF. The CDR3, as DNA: TGCAGTGCTAGAGGTCGCCCCTCCTACGAGCAGTACTTC.

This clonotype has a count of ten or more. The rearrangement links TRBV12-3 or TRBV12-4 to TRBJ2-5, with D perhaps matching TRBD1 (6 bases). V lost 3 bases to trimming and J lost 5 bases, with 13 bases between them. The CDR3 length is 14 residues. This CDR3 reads CASSLWGLRETQYF. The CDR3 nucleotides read TGTGCCAGCAGTTTGTGGGGGCTCCGGGAGACCCAGTACTTC.

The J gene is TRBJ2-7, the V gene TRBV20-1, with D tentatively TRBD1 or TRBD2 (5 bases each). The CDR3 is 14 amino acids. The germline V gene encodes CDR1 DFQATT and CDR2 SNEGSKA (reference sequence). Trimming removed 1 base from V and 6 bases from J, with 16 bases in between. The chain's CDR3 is CSARGSGAGPEQYF. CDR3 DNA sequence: TGCAGTGCTAGAGGTTCCGGGGCAGGGCCCGAGCAGTACTTC.

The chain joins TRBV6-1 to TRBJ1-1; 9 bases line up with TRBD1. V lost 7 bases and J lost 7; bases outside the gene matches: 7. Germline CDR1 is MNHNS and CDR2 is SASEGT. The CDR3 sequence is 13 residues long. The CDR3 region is CASNPGQGLEAFF. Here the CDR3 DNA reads TGTGCCAGCAACCCCGGACAGGGGCTTGAAGCTTTCTTT.

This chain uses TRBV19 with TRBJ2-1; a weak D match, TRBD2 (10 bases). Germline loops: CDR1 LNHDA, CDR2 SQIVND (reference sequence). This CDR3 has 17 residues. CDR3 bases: TGTGTGGTAACCGGGACAGGGAGTAGCGGGAGGCACCGATCTCAGTTCTTC. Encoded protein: CVVTGTGSSGRHRSQFF.

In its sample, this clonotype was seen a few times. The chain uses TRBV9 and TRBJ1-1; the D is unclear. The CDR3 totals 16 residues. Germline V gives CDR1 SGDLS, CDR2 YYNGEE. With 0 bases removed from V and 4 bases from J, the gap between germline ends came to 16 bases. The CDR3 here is CASSVVSSFEGTEAFF. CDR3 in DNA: TGTGCCAGCAGCGTAGTATCGTCCTTTGAAGGCACTGAAGCTTTCTTT.

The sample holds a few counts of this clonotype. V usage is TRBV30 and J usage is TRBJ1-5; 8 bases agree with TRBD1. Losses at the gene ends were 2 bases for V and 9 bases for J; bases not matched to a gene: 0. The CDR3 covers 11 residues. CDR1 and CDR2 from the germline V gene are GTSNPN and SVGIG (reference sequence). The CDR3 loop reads CAWSTGGPQHF. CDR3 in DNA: TGTGCCTGGAGTACAGGGGGGCCCCAGCATTTT.

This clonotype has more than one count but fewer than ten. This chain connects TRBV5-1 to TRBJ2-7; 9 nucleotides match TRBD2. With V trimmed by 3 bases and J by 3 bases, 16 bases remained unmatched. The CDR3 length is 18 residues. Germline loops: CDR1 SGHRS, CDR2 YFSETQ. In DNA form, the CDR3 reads TGCGCCAGCAGCTCAAGACGAGGCCTAGCGGGACTTAACTACGAGCAGTACTTC. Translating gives CASSSRRGLAGLNYEQYF. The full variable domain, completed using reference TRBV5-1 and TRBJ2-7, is KAGVTQTPRYLIKTRGQQVTLSCSPISGHRSVSWYQQTPGQGLQFLFEYFSETQRNKGNFPGRFSGRQFSNSRSEMNVSTLELGDSALYLCASSSRRGLAGLNYEQYFGPGTRLTVT.

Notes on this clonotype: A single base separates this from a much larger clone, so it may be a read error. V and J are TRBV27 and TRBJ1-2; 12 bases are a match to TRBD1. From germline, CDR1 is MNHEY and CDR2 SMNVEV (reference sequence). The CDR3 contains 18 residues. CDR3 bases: TGTGCCAGCAGCCAACTCGCAAAGCCGGGACAGGGGGCAAGTGGCAACACCTTC. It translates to CASSQLAKPGQGASGNTF.

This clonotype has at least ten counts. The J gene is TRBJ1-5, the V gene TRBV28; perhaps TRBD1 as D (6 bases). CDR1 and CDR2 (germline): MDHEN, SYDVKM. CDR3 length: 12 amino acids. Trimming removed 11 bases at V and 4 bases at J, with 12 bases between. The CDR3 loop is CAATGINQPQHF. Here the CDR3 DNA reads TGTGCCGCAACAGGGATTAATCAGCCCCAGCATTTT. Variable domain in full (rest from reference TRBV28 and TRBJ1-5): DVKVTQSSRYLVKRTGEKVFLECVQDMDHENMFWYRQDPGLGLRLIYFSYDVKMKEKGDIPEGYSVSREKKERFSLILESASTNQTSMYLCAATGINQPQHFGDGTRLSIL.

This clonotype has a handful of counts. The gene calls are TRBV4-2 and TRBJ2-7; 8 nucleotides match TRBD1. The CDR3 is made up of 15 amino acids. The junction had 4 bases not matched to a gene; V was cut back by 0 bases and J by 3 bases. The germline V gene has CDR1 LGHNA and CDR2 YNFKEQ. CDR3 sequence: CASSQETGVFYEQYF. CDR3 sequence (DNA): TGTGCCAGCAGCCAAGAGACAGGGGTTTTCTACGAGCAGTACTTC.